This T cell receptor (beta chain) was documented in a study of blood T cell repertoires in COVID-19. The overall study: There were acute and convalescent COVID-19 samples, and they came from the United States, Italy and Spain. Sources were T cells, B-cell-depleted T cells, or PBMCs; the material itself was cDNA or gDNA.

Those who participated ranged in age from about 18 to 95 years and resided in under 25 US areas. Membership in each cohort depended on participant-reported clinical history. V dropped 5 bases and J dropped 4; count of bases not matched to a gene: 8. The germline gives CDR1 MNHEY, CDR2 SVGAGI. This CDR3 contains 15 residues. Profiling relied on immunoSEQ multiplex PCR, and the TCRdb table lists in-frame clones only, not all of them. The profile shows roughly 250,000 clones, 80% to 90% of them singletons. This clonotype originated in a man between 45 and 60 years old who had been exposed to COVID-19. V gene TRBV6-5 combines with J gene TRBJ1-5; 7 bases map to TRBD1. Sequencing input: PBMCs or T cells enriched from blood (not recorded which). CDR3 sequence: CASSRLGGANQPQHF. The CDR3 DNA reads TGTGCCAGCAGTCGGTTAGGGGGCGCGAATCAGCCCCAGCATTTT.